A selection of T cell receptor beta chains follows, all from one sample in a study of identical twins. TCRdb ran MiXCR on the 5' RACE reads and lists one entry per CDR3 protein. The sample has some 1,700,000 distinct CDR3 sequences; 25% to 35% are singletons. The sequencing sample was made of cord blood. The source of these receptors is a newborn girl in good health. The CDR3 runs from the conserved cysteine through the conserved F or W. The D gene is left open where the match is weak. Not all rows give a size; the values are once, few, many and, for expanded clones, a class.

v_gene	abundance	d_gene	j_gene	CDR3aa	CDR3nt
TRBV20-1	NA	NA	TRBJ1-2	CSASVPSEGSGYTF	TGCAGTGCTAGTGTCCCTTCCGAGGGCTCTGGCTACACCTTC
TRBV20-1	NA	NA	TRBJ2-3	CSAPGVFTDTQYF	TGCAGTGCTCCCGGGGTGTTCACAGATACGCAGTATTTT
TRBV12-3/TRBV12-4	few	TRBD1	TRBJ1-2	CASSPDREGVGYTF	TGTGCCAGCAGCCCGGACAGGGAAGGCGTCGGCTACACCTTC
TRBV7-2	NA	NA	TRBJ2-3	CASSWDYTQYF	TGTGCCAGCAGCTGGGACTATACGCAGTATTTT
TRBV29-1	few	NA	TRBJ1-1	CSVGRQVPNTEAFF	TGCAGCGTCGGAAGACAAGTACCAAACACTGAAGCTTTCTTT
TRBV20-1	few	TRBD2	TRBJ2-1	CSARAPITGTRDYNEQFF	TGCAGTGCTAGAGCCCCTATAACCGGGACTAGGGACTACAATGAGCAGTTCTTC
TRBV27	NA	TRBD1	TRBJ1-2	CASSPTGGHYGYTF	TGTGCCAGCAGTCCGACAGGGGGCCACTATGGCTACACCTTC
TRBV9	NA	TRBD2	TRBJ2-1	CASSVATGTSGRAGNEQFF	TGTGCCAGCAGCGTAGCTACGGGGACTAGCGGGAGGGCCGGCAATGAGCAGTTCTTC
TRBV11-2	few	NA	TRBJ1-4	CASSPPRDEKLFF	TGTGCCAGCAGCCCGCCCAGGGATGAAAAACTGTTTTTT
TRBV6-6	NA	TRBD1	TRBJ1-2	CASSSSGTAPYGYTF	TGTGCCAGCAGCTCTTCCGGGACAGCCCCTTATGGCTACACCTTC
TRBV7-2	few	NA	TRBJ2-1	CASSLWKEETQFF	TGTGCCAGCAGCTTGTGGAAGGAGGAGACCCAGTTCTTC
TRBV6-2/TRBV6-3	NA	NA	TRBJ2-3	CASSYRQGGTQYF	TGTGCCAGCAGTTACCGGCAGGGTGGTACGCAGTATTTT
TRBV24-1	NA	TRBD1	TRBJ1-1	CATSDFSSQGGGMNTEAFF	TGTGCCACCAGTGATTTTTCCTCCCAGGGGGGGGGAATGAACACTGAAGCTTTCTTT
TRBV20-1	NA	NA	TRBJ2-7	CSAIDRFPYEQYF	TGCAGTGCTATCGACAGGTTCCCCTACGAGCAGTACTTC
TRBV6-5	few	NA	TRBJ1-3	CASSYSGDSGNTIYF	TGTGCCAGCAGTTATTCGGGGGACTCTGGAAACACCATATATTTT
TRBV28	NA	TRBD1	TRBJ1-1	CASSSVDRRDTEAFF	TGTGCCAGCAGTTCGGTGGACAGGAGAGACACTGAAGCTTTCTTT
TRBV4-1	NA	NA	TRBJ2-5	CASSQGTVLGTQYF	TGCGCCAGCAGCCAAGGGACAGTCTTGGGGACCCAGTACTTC
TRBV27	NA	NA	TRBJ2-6	CASSSYRIPDSGANVLTF	TGTGCCAGCAGTTCATACAGGATCCCCGACTCTGGGGCCAACGTCCTGACTTTC
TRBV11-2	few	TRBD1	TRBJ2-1	CASSLGRGQGGLNEQFF	TGTGCCAGCAGCTTGGGACGGGGACAGGGGGGCCTCAATGAGCAGTTCTTC
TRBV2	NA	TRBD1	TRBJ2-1	CAIQPGQGYNEQFF	TGTGCCATACAACCGGGACAGGGGTACAATGAGCAGTTCTTC
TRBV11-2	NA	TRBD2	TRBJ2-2	CASKVTWTREGKGELFF	TGTGCCAGCAAGGTTACCTGGACTAGGGAAGGGAAGGGGGAGCTGTTTTTT
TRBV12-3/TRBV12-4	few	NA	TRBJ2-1	CASTIRGGALYNEQFF	TGTGCCAGCACCATAAGGGGGGGAGCCCTCTACAATGAGCAGTTCTTC
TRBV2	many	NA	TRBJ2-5	CASSEPETQYF	TGTGCCAGCAGTGAACCGGAGACCCAGTACTTC
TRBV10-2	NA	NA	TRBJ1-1	CARTWDTEAFF	TGCGCCAGGACCTGGGACACTGAAGCTTTCTTT
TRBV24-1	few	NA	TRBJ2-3	CATSDHPSRGARDTQYF	TGTGCCACCAGTGACCACCCCTCTAGGGGGGCGAGAGATACGCAGTATTTT
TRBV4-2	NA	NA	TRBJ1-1	CASSQDRAGLNTEAFF	TGTGCCAGCAGCCAAGATAGGGCAGGGCTAAACACTGAAGCTTTCTTT
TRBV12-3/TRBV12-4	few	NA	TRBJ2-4	CATQKGERAPMYF	TGTGCCACCCAGAAGGGAGAGCGGGCTCCGATGTACTTC
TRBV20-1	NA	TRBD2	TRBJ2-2	CSGRRTSGGINTGELFF	TGCAGTGGCCGAAGGACTAGCGGGGGAATTAACACCGGGGAGCTGTTTTTT
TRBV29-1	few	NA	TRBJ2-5	CSAKTQLQETQYF	TGCAGCGCTAAGACCCAGCTCCAAGAGACCCAGTACTTC
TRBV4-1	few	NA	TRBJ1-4	CASSQRVYEKLFF	TGCGCCAGCAGCCAAAGGGTATATGAAAAACTGTTTTTT